The next 32 T cell receptor beta chains were all read from a single sample in a study of blood T cells in healthy people across ages. A J-beta primer mix and a sample-barcoded 5' primer were used in a second PCR of about 7 to 12 cycles. Each CDR3 protein is one row after TCRdb ran MiXCR on the 5' RACE reads. The profile covers 1,300,000 or so distinct CDR3 sequences, with roughly 60% appearing a single time and 5.5% to 8% taken by the ten largest. Sample: blood. These receptor sequences come from a man aged 18 to 30 in good health.

The CDR3 protein is CASSETGTVNTEAFF. The CDR3, as DNA: TGTGCCAGCAGTGAAACCGGGACCGTGAACACTGAAGCTTTCTTT. The chain has TRBV25-1 and TRBJ1-1, with D possibly matching TRBD1 (5 bases). Trimming shortened V by 2 bases and J by 0 bases, and 10 bases separated the two germline ends. The CDR3 is 15 residues long. Per the germline V gene, CDR1 is MGHDK and CDR2 is SYGVNS.

This rearrangement joins TRBV4-3 to TRBJ1-5; a weak D match, TRBD1 (5 bases). The CDR3 contains 15 residues. Germline CDR1 is LGHNA and CDR2 is YSLEER. Between the trimmed V and J ends, which lost 1 base and 4 bases, there was a span of 11 bases. DNA of the CDR3: TGCGCCAGCAGCCAAGGGGGACGGATGAATCAGCCCCAGCATTTT. Its translation: CASSQGGRMNQPQHF.

The chain recombines TRBV4-1 with TRBJ2-7, with 10 bases matching TRBD2. CDR1 and CDR2 (germline): MGHRA, YSYEKL. The CDR3 is made up of 16 amino acids. The V segment lost 4 bases and the J segment 4 bases; nucleotides outside the gene matches: 10. The CDR3 reads CASSPGLAFQGYEQYF. The CDR3 DNA sequence: TGCGCCAGCAGCCCGGGACTAGCGTTCCAGGGGTACGAGCAGTACTTC.

This chain joins TRBV6-1 and TRBJ2-5; D not resolved. V dropped 4 bases and J dropped 5 bases, with 14 bases sitting between them. The CDR3 is 14 amino acids. Germline-derived CDR1 and CDR2 are MNHNS and SASEGT. CDR3 sequence: CASSGQSSRETQYF. The CDR3 coding sequence is TGTGCCAGCAGTGGACAAAGTTCGAGGGAGACCCAGTACTTC.

Only a few counts were recorded for this clonotype. The chain carries TRBV18 and TRBJ2-1; TRBD1 matches 7 bases. Unmatched junction bases numbered 4, after V lost 3 bases and J lost 2 bases. The germline gives CDR1 KGHSH, CDR2 LQKENI. The CDR3 covers 15 residues. For the CDR3, the DNA is TGTGCCAGCTCACCGGACAGGCCAACCTACAATGAGCAGTTCTTC. Residues: CASSPDRPTYNEQFF.

The J gene is TRBJ2-5, the V gene TRBV20-1; weak D call: TRBD1 (6 bases). The germline CDR1 and CDR2 sequences are DFQATT and SNEGSKA (reference sequence). CDR3 length: 13 residues. Trimming removed 3 bases from V and 3 bases from J, with 11 bases in between. CDR3 bases: TGCAGTGCTAGCAGGGGTTGGGAAGAGACCCAGTACTTC. Translated: CSASRGWEETQYF.

The rearrangement uses TRBV12-3 or TRBV12-4 and TRBJ1-2; 9 bases map to TRBD1. V was pared by 5 bases and J by 1 base, with 14 bases of the junction left unmatched. The CDR3 totals 18 residues. The CDR3 DNA reads as TGTGCCAGCAGTCCACAGGGGGCGCGGATAATGAGTAACTATGGCTACACCTTC. Its protein product is CASSPQGARIMSNYGYTF.

This clonotype was counted at least ten times. V is TRBV20-1 and J is TRBJ2-3; no clear D. CDR1 is DFQATT, CDR2 SNEGSKA, per germline (reference sequence). The CDR3 spans 10 residues. DNA of the CDR3: TGCAGCGCCAGCACAGATACGCAGTATTTT. Protein: CSASTDTQYF.

The J gene is TRBJ1-6, the V gene TRBV7-9, with D uncertain. Germline V gene data show CDR1 as SEHNR and CDR2 as FQNEAQ (reference sequence). Between the trimmed V and J ends, which lost 3 bases and 7 bases, there was a span of 10 bases. CDR3 length: 14 amino acids. CDR3: CASSFGRLNSPLHF. In DNA, the CDR3 is TGTGCCAGCAGCTTCGGACGGTTAAATTCACCCCTCCACTTT.

V gene TRBV14 combines with J gene TRBJ1-2; D uncertain. V lost 4 bases and J lost 4, with 19 bases in between. The V gene's germline CDR1 is SGHDN and CDR2 FVKESK. The CDR3 covers 16 residues. The CDR3 protein is CASSRGGPRTFYGYTF. CDR3 sequence (DNA): TGTGCCAGCAGCCGGGGAGGGCCTCGGACGTTCTATGGCTACACCTTC.

The J gene is TRBJ2-5, the V gene TRBV20-1; TRBD2 agrees at 7 bases. The CDR3 runs 12 residues. V shed 6 bases and J 9 bases; nucleotides not matched to a gene: 10. Germline-derived CDR1 and CDR2 are DFQATT and SNEGSKA (reference sequence). For the CDR3, the DNA is TGCAGTGCCCGGACCTATGCGGGGGCCCAGTACTTC. Its translation: CSARTYAGAQYF.

This rearrangement joins TRBV4-1 to TRBJ1-5; D call uncertain. The CDR3 length is 17 residues. With 2 bases removed from V and 9 bases from J, the gap between germline ends came to 23 bases. CDR1 is MGHRA, CDR2 YSYEKL, per germline. The DNA for the CDR3 is TGCGCCAGCAGCCAAAATCTAGGTGACATAGGATCTCCGCCCCAGCATTTT. Translating gives CASSQNLGDIGSPPQHF.

V is TRBV28 and J is TRBJ2-1, with D possibly matching TRBD1 (6 bases). The CDR3 length is 20 residues. Germline CDR1 reads MDHEN; CDR2 reads SYDVKM. Trimming stripped 8 bases from V and 0 bases from J, with 29 bases between. CDR3 DNA: TGTGCCAGCTATTGGGGGACATCCGGGACATTACAGAGCTCCTACAATGAGCAGTTCTTC. This encodes CASYWGTSGTLQSSYNEQFF.

V usage is TRBV6-2 or TRBV6-3 and J usage is TRBJ2-7, with 10 nucleotides matching TRBD1. The junction had 14 bases not matched to a gene; V was cut back by 8 bases and J by 1 base. The CDR3 has 17 amino acids. Germline values: CDR1 MNHEY, CDR2 SVGEGT. The CDR3 loop is CASGVELGTGASYEQYF. CDR3 sequence (DNA): TGTGCCAGCGGCGTCGAGTTAGGGACAGGGGCGTCCTACGAGCAGTACTTC.

This clonotype occurred a few times. The chain employs TRBV29-1 and TRBJ2-1, with TRBD1 matching 9 bases. Looked up from germline, CDR1 is SQVTM and CDR2 is ANQGSEA. The trim removed 3 bases at V and 0 bases at J, leaving 15 bases unmatched. This CDR3 has 19 amino acids. CDR3 sequence: CSVEGVPGQGRSSYNEQFF. Written as DNA, the CDR3 is TGCAGCGTTGAGGGGGTCCCGGGACAGGGAAGGAGCTCCTACAATGAGCAGTTCTTC.

The chain carries TRBV29-1 and TRBJ2-4; D gene uncertain. In germline, CDR1 is SQVTM, CDR2 ANQGSEA. V lost 5 bases, J lost 15 bases, and 23 bases lay in between. The CDR3 sequence is 13 residues long. The CDR3 is CSVSSRFKGLPYF. CDR3 bases: TGCAGCGTTTCTTCAAGATTTAAAGGGCTCCCGTACTTC.

This clonotype was counted only a few times. V usage is TRBV27 and J usage is TRBJ2-7; D possibly corresponds to TRBD1 (5 bases). This CDR3 has 13 amino acids. CDR1 MNHEY and CDR2 SMNVEV come from the germline V gene (reference sequence). The V and J ends lost 3 bases and 5 bases respectively, with 11 bases between them. The DNA for the CDR3 is TGTGCCAGCAGTTTTTCAGGGAACAACGAGCAGTACTTC. It yields the protein CASSFSGNNEQYF.

This chain uses TRBV20-1 with TRBJ2-4; the D is unclear. The better agreement between TRBJ2-7 and the DNA end casts doubt on the J call. This CDR3 spans 16 amino acids. Germline loops: CDR1 DFQATT, CDR2 SNEGSKA (reference sequence). CDR3 in amino acids: CSARDLRRVTEYEQYF. The DNA for the CDR3 is TGCAGTGCTAGAGATCTGAGAAGGGTTACGGAGTACGAGCAGTACTTC.

This chain joins TRBV20-1 and TRBJ2-7, with 7 bases that match TRBD1. The germline gives CDR1 DFQATT, CDR2 SNEGSKA (reference sequence). The CDR3 is 14 residues long. Germline trimming cut 4 bases from V and 0 bases from J; bases unmatched to any gene: 6. CDR3 DNA sequence: TGCAGTGCTAAGGGACAGCCCAGCTCCTACGAGCAGTACTTC. Its translation is CSAKGQPSSYEQYF.

This chain uses TRBV7-9 with TRBJ2-3; a possible D gene is TRBD1 (5 bases). Trimming cost V 1 base and J 4 bases, with 12 bases left between them. This CDR3 is built from 15 residues. The V gene's germline CDR1 is SEHNR and CDR2 FQNEAQ (reference sequence). The CDR3 here is CASSLVGRAPDTQYF. The DNA for the CDR3 is TGTGCCAGCAGCTTAGTTGGCAGGGCCCCAGATACGCAGTATTTT.

This chain links TRBV11-2 with TRBJ2-1; 9 nucleotides agree with TRBD1. V dropped 3 bases and J dropped 6; count of bases not matched to a gene: 9. Germline values: CDR1 SGHAT, CDR2 FQNNGV. The CDR3 is made up of 16 amino acids. As DNA, the CDR3 is TGTGCCAGCAGCTTCATAAAGGGACAGGGAGGCAATGAGCAGTTCTTC. It translates to CASSFIKGQGGNEQFF.

The rearrangement uses TRBV6-5 and TRBJ1-1; possibly TRBD1 for D (6 bases). The CDR3 is made up of 15 amino acids. The V gene's germline CDR1 is MNHEY and CDR2 SVGAGI. V lost 2 bases to trimming and J lost 1 base, with 11 bases between them. The CDR3, as DNA: TGTGCCAGCAGTTACCGGACAGTTCCGAACACTGAAGCTTTCTTT. Amino acid sequence: CASSYRTVPNTEAFF.

V is TRBV6-1 and J is TRBJ2-1, with D hard to call. V was shortened by 7 bases and J by 9 bases, with 10 bases between the two germline ends. Germline CDR1 reads MNHNS; CDR2 reads SASEGT. This CDR3 has 11 residues. The CDR3 sequence is CASTPSSEQFF. DNA of the CDR3: TGTGCCAGCACCCCCAGTAGTGAGCAGTTCTTC.

The chain is built from TRBV21-1 and TRBJ2-3; TRBD1 is taken as the D call from the table, unchecked against the DNA. TRBV21-1 is a pseudogene. The CDR3 length is 18 residues. The DNA of the CDR3 is TGTGCCAGCAGCAAAGGGGACAGGGTTGGGTTGAGCACAGATACGCAGTATTTT. It specifies CASSKGDRVGLSTDTQYF.

This chain uses TRBV6-2 or TRBV6-3 with TRBJ2-5; D gene uncertain. CDR3 length: 11 residues. CDR1 is MNHEY, CDR2 SVGEGT, per germline. The germline V and J ends were trimmed by 0 bases and 11 bases, with 7 bases remaining between them. The CDR3 coding sequence is TGTGCCAGCAGTTACTCGATTTTTCAGTACTTC. This sequence encodes CASSYSIFQYF.

This chain links TRBV4-2 with TRBJ2-1; TRBD2 might be the D (7 bases). The CDR3 runs 17 residues. V lost 0 bases and J 0 bases, leaving 12 bases between the germline ends. CDR1 LGHNA and CDR2 YNFKEQ come from the germline V gene. This chain's CDR3 is CASSQEGRGASYNEQFF. Written as DNA, the CDR3 is TGTGCCAGCAGCCAAGAAGGCCGGGGGGCCTCCTACAATGAGCAGTTCTTC.

This chain links TRBV6-1 with TRBJ2-1; D remains unclear. V dropped 5 bases and J dropped 15 bases, with 8 bases sitting between them. The CDR3 consists of 9 residues. CDR1 is MNHNS and CDR2 is SASEGT in the germline V gene. CDR3: CASSYPGFF. The CDR3 region has the DNA TGTGCCAGCAGTTACCCTGGGTTCTTC.

This clonotype was observed a handful of times. The J gene is TRBJ2-7, the V gene TRBV10-3, with 7 bases fitting TRBD2. The CDR3 extends over 13 amino acids. Looked up from germline, CDR1 is ENHRY and CDR2 is SYGVKD. J lost 2 bases, V lost 11 bases, and 9 bases had no gene match. CDR3 amino acids: CAATPGLPYEQYF. For the CDR3, the DNA is TGTGCCGCAACTCCGGGACTACCCTACGAGCAGTACTTC.

The chain combines TRBV10-3 with TRBJ1-1; tentatively, D is TRBD1 (6 bases). Trimming removed 0 bases from V and 1 base from J, with 9 bases in between. The CDR3 is 15 amino acids. CDR1 is ENHRY, CDR2 SYGVKD, per germline. CDR3 loop: CAISESGRGNTEAFF. CDR3 in DNA: TGTGCCATCAGTGAGTCCGGCAGGGGGAACACTGAAGCTTTCTTT.

This clonotype was counted only a few times. The V gene is TRBV21-1, the J gene TRBJ2-4; the tabulated D call, TRBD1, remains unverified against the DNA. TRBV21-1 is listed as a pseudogene. The CDR3 is 20 amino acids. The CDR3 nucleotides are TGTGCCAGCAGCAAACCGGGACAGGGTCGGAGTGATTTAGCCAAAAACATTCAGTACTTC. Residues: CASSKPGQGRSDLAKNIQYF.

The chain employs TRBV6-2 or TRBV6-3 and TRBJ1-2, with D maybe TRBD1 (5 bases). The V and J ends lost 5 bases and 4 bases respectively, with 17 bases between them. CDR1 and CDR2 from the germline V gene are MNHEY and SVGEGT. This CDR3 comprises 15 residues. The CDR3 DNA is TGTGCCAGCAGTGACCCTCCGGGACGGACCTATGGCTACACCTTC. Translation: CASSDPPGRTYGYTF.

This clonotype showed up just a few times. The rearrangement joins TRBV2 to TRBJ2-5; TRBD1 aligns across 7 bases. V lost 5 bases, J lost 4 bases, and 10 bases stayed unmatched. CDR3 length equals 15 residues. CDR1 is SNHLY and CDR2 is FYNNEI in the germline V gene. CDR3: CASSTTGEWIETQYF. The CDR3 DNA reads as TGTGCCAGCAGTACTACAGGGGAATGGATAGAGACCCAGTACTTC.